This T cell receptor beta chain emerged from a study of cytomegalovirus exposure and HLA in healthy donors. Though nominally healthy at sampling, donors likely had unrecorded immune exposures. On this clone: No antigen is known for it.

Use of 60 Vbeta and 13 Jbeta primers characterized the PCR. The repertoire was sequenced with immunoSEQ multiplex PCR; TCRdb's copy has only in-frame clones and lacks some. This sample has fewer than 200,000 clones, with around nine tenths found just once. The CDR3 spans 16 residues. Germline-derived CDR1 and CDR2 are MNHNY and SVGAGI (reference sequence). After removal of 6 bases from V and 2 bases from J, the junction contained 12 bases not matched to a gene. Regarding the study as a whole: Presence/absence analyses assumed roughly uniform sequencing depth across donors, which may not hold. Apparent HLA restriction characterized most CMV-associated TCR beta chains in a later analysis. Earlier results showed most TCR beta V segments being productive about 87% or about 30% of the time.

The V and J genes are TRBV6-6 and TRBJ1-1; TRBD1 agrees at 7 bases. Material for sequencing was PBMCs. This sequence was found in a woman aged 25 to 45 in good health and CMV-seronegative. This CDR3 is CASRELTGSSNTEAFF. The CDR3 DNA reads TGTGCCAGCAGAGAGCTGACAGGGTCCTCTAACACTGAAGCTTTCTTT.